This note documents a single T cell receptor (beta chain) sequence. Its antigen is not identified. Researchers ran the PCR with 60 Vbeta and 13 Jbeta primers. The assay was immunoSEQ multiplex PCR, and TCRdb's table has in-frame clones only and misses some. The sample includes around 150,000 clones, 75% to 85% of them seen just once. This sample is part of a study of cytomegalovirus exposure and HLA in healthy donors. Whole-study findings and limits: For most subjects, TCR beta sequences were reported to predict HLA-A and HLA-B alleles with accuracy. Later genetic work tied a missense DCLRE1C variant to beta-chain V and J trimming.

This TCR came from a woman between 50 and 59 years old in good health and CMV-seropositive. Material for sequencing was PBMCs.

CDR3 amino acids: CATLRVGTTSNTGELFF. CDR3 nucleotides: TGTGCCACCCTCAGGGTGGGGACTACCTCGAACACCGGGGAGCTGTTTTTT. This sequence joins TRBV10-3 and TRBJ2-2; 7 bases fit TRBD2. The CDR3 is made up of 17 amino acids. Germline-derived CDR1 and CDR2 are ENHRY and SYGVKD. J was trimmed by 0 bases and V by 10 bases; bases with no gene match: 14.